The 16 T cell receptor beta chains given below trace back to one sample, sequenced in a study of STAT3 mutations in large granular lymphocyte leukemia. Study-wide findings and caveats: At least one immunodominant TCR beta clonotype appeared in every T-cell large granular lymphocyte leukemia patient.

The method was immunoSEQ multiplex PCR; TCRdb's version includes in-frame clones alone and lacks a portion of them. The sample lists 20,000 to 30,000 clones, less than 95% occurring once. The antigens for these receptors are not known. Sequences were obtained from peripheral blood mononuclear cells. These receptors were collected from a man aged 35-49 years with T-cell large granular lymphocyte leukemia. Some clones in this sample may be carry-over from other donors' samples.

The chain is built from TRBV7-8 and TRBJ1-5, with D possibly TRBD1 on 5 matching bases. V lost 1 base to trimming and J lost 5 bases, with 12 bases between them. Per the germline V gene, CDR1 is SGHVS and CDR2 is FQNEAQ. This CDR3 contains 15 residues. Written as DNA, the CDR3 is TGTGCCAGCAGCTTAGGCCCGGGAGGGGATCAGCCCCAGCATTTT. Protein product: CASSLGPGGDQPQHF.

The rearrangement links TRBV28 to TRBJ2-3; 10 nucleotides agree with TRBD1. CDR1 MDHEN and CDR2 SYDVKM come from the germline V gene. Trimming removed 3 bases from V and 4 bases from J; junction bases left unmatched: 10. The CDR3 totals 17 residues. The CDR3: CASSFLPGQGFADTQYF. In nucleotides, the CDR3 is TGTGCCAGCAGTTTTCTACCGGGACAGGGGTTTGCAGATACGCAGTATTTT.

The gene calls are TRBV28 and TRBJ1-3, with D maybe TRBD1 (6 bases). The CDR3 contains 16 residues. Between the trimmed V and J ends, which lost 2 bases and 4 bases, there was a span of 15 bases. Germline values: CDR1 MDHEN, CDR2 SYDVKM. This CDR3 is CASSLAPTGKGNTIYF. In DNA, the CDR3 is TGTGCCAGCAGTTTAGCCCCCACAGGGAAAGGAAACACCATATATTTT.

This rearrangement joins TRBV7-9 to TRBJ1-1; no clear D. The CDR3 is made up of 12 amino acids. Germline V lookup: CDR1 SEHNR, CDR2 FQNEAQ (reference sequence). Trimming pared 4 bases from V and 4 bases from J, leaving 7 bases between. The CDR3 here is CASSYGVTEAFF. The CDR3 nucleotides read TGTGCCAGCAGCTACGGAGTCACTGAAGCTTTCTTT.

The table lists this clone with a count of one. The chain has TRBV5-1 and TRBJ2-3; tentative D call: TRBD2 (6 bases). Trimming left V 4 bases short and J 0 bases short, with 18 bases between. CDR1 and CDR2 from the germline V gene are SGHRS and YFSETQ. The CDR3 spans 17 residues. CDR3 amino acids: CASSPTPGVESTDTQYF. The CDR3 DNA reads as TGCGCCAGCAGCCCCACCCCGGGGGTCGAGAGCACAGATACGCAGTATTTT.

This chain joins TRBV15 and TRBJ2-1; possible D gene TRBD1, 5 bases. Germline CDR1 LNHNV, CDR2 YYDKDF (reference sequence). The CDR3 has 17 amino acids. V dropped 2 bases and J dropped 10 bases, with 24 bases sitting between them. Here the CDR3 reads CATSRTYSNNAGPEQFF. Here the CDR3 DNA reads TGTGCCACCAGCAGAACTTATAGTAACAACGCAGGGCCGGAGCAGTTCTTC. The full variable domain, rest sourced from reference TRBV15 and TRBJ2-1, is DAMVIQNPRYQVTQFGKPVTLSCSQTLNHNVMYWYQQKSSQAPKLLFHYYDKDFNNEADTPDNFQSRRPNTSFCFLDIRSPGLGDTAMYLCATSRTYSNNAGPEQFFGPGTRLTVL.

The chain has TRBV4-1 and TRBJ1-2, with D unresolved. The CDR3 extends over 16 amino acids. CDR1 and CDR2 (germline): MGHRA, YSYEKL. Deletions cut 0 bases from V and 5 bases from J, with 16 bases between. DNA for the CDR3: TGCGCCAGCAGCCAAGAAGGAGGTAAAATCCCTTATGGCTACACCTTC. Its translation is CASSQEGGKIPYGYTF.

This clone appeared once. The V gene is TRBV7-9, the J gene TRBJ2-1; 13 bases line up with TRBD2. CDR3 size: 16 residues. The V gene's germline CDR1 is SEHNR and CDR2 FQNEAQ (reference sequence). With 5 bases clipped from V and 2 bases from J, the junction kept 3 bases outside the gene matches. In DNA form, the CDR3 reads TGTGCCAGCAGCCACGGACTAGCGGGGGCCTACAATGAGCAGTTCTTC. It is translated as CASSHGLAGAYNEQFF.

The gene calls are TRBV19 and TRBJ1-4, with 8 nucleotides matching TRBD1. V shed 9 bases, J shed 8 bases, and the junction held 8 bases outside the gene matches. The CDR3 contains 13 residues. The germline gives CDR1 LNHDA, CDR2 SQIVND (reference sequence). CDR3: CASTQGAGEKLFF. Written as DNA, the CDR3 is TGTGCCAGCACTCAGGGGGCAGGGGAAAAACTGTTTTTT. The variable domain in full, completed from reference TRBV19 and TRBJ1-4, reads DGGITQSPKYLFRKEGQNVTLSCEQNLNHDAMYWYRQDPGQGLRLIYYSQIVNDFQKGDIAEGYSVSREKKESFPLTVTSAQKNPTAFYLCASTQGAGEKLFFGSGTQLSVL.

The chain is built from TRBV5-6 and TRBJ1-2; maybe TRBD1 (6 bases). The CDR3 is 14 amino acids. Germline V gene sequence: CDR1 SGHDT, CDR2 YYEEEE. V gave up 1 base and J gave up 4 bases, with 11 bases separating them. The CDR3 spells CASSLKGVGYGYTF. The CDR3 bases are TGTGCCAGCAGCTTGAAGGGGGTCGGCTATGGCTACACCTTC.

The genes are TRBV28 and TRBJ1-1; 7 bases align to TRBD1. The ends lost 9 bases at V and 7 bases at J; junction bases unmatched: 8. This CDR3 is 12 amino acids long. In germline, CDR1 is MDHEN, CDR2 SYDVKM. CDR3 nucleotides: TGTGCCAGTACGACAGGGTCAATTGAAGCTTTCTTT. Protein product: CASTTGSIEAFF. The whole variable domain, filled in from reference TRBV28 and TRBJ1-1, reads DVKVTQSSRYLVKRTGEKVFLECVQDMDHENMFWYRQDPGLGLRLIYFSYDVKMKEKGDIPEGYSVSREKKERFSLILESASTNQTSMYLCASTTGSIEAFFGQGTRLTVV.

Note on this clone: An end of the junction differs from the germline gene, which may be a read error. V is TRBV10-3 and J is TRBJ2-3; 8 nucleotides align to TRBD2. CDR3 length equals 15 residues. In germline, CDR1 is ENHRY, CDR2 SYGVKD. CDR3 loop: CAISQSGGGSDTQYF. The CDR3, as DNA: TGTGCCATCAGTCAGTCGGGGGGGGGTTCAGATACGCAGTATTTT.

V is TRBV18 and J is TRBJ2-1; 10 bases are a match to TRBD2. The CDR3 extends over 15 amino acids. Germline trimming cut 3 bases from V and 10 bases from J; bases unmatched to any gene: 9. Per germline, CDR1 KGHSH and CDR2 LQKENI. The CDR3: CASSPPSGGAGEQFF. The CDR3 region has the DNA TGTGCCAGCTCACCCCCCAGCGGGGGGGCAGGAGAGCAGTTCTTC.

The chain links TRBV29-1 to TRBJ2-7; 11 bases agree with TRBD1. Trimming cost V 6 bases and J 0 bases; bases outside gene matches: 4. The CDR3 extends over 14 amino acids. CDR1 is SQVTM, CDR2 ANQGSEA, per germline. The DNA of the CDR3 is TGCAGCGTGGGGACAGGGGGTAGCTCCTACGAGCAGTACTTC. It specifies CSVGTGGSSYEQYF.

This clone appeared a few times. The chain combines TRBV6-1 with TRBJ1-2; 7 nucleotides align to TRBD1. The germline V gene has CDR1 MNHNS and CDR2 SASEGT. The trim removed 2 bases at V and 5 bases at J, leaving 5 bases unmatched. CDR3 length: 14 residues. In nucleotides, the CDR3 is TGTGCCAGCAGTGAACCCCCAGGGGGATATGGCTACACCTTC. Encoded protein: CASSEPPGGYGYTF.

V and J are TRBV18 and TRBJ2-5; 9 positions agree with TRBD1. V lost 4 bases, J lost 2 bases, and 5 bases stayed unmatched. Germline V gene lookup returns CDR1 KGHSH and CDR2 LQKENI. The CDR3 runs 15 residues. For the CDR3, the DNA is TGTGCCAGCTCACTCCGGGACAGGGTGCAAGAGACCCAGTACTTC. This gives the protein CASSLRDRVQETQYF.